One sample yielded the 16 T cell receptor beta chains listed below, sequenced in a study of T cells in Graves' hyperthyroidism and ophthalmopathy. RNA transcripts gave rise to amplified TCR beta CDR3 regions. Primed by the HTBI set, a first-round RT-PCR was run on the TCR CDR3. One entry per CDR3 protein results from TCRdb running MiXCR on the multiplex PCR reads. The data contain 300,000 to 500,000 distinct CDR3 sequences, around an eighth of them singletons. Sequencing was carried out using blood. The receptors were sampled from a man aged 50-59 years with Graves' ophthalmopathy.

For this clonotype: With a much larger clone just one base away, this may be a read error. The chain carries TRBV15 and TRBJ2-7; TRBD2 agrees at 11 bases. CDR3 length: 16 amino acids. CDR1 is LNHNV and CDR2 is YYDKDF in the germline V gene (reference sequence). CDR3 sequence: CATNRALTSGMYEQYF. CDR3 DNA sequence: TGTGCCACCAACAGAGCTCTGACTAGCGGGATGTACGAGCAGTACTTC.

This clonotype was counted only a few times. This rearrangement joins TRBV7-9 to TRBJ2-7; 9 bases fit TRBD1. The CDR3 is made up of 15 amino acids. Trimming took 5 bases from V and 5 from J; bases not matched to a gene: 10. Germline values: CDR1 SEHNR, CDR2 FQNEAQ (reference sequence). Written as DNA, the CDR3 is TGTGCCAGCAGCGCAACAGGGGGCAATAGCCACGAGCAGTACTTC. Its translation: CASSATGGNSHEQYF.

This chain links TRBV5-1 with TRBJ2-5; D is ambiguous. The germline V and J ends were trimmed by 1 base and 5 bases, with 9 bases remaining between them. In germline, CDR1 is SGHRS, CDR2 YFSETQ. The CDR3 spans 13 residues. CDR3: CASSLNERETQYF. The CDR3 DNA reads as TGCGCCAGCAGCTTGAATGAAAGGGAGACCCAGTACTTC.

This clonotype was found many times. The V call is TRBV27, the J call TRBJ2-1; the D gene is possibly TRBD2 (7 bases). Germline lookup yields CDR1 MNHEY and CDR2 SMNVEV (reference sequence). Trimming pared 3 bases from V and 3 bases from J, leaving 12 bases between. This CDR3 has 15 residues. The CDR3: CASSFGGAGYNEQFF. The CDR3 DNA reads TGTGCCAGCAGTTTTGGGGGGGCCGGCTACAATGAGCAGTTCTTC.

This clonotype was found a few times. J is TRBJ2-7 and V is TRBV20-1; 7 bases agree with TRBD2. The CDR3 loop spans 16 amino acids. J gave up 0 bases and V 0 bases, and 8 bases lay outside the gene matches. Per germline, CDR1 DFQATT and CDR2 SNEGSKA (reference sequence). The CDR3 region has the DNA TGCAGTGCTAGAGATTACGCTAGCGGTAACTCCTACGAGCAGTACTTC. Translating it yields CSARDYASGNSYEQYF.

The genes are TRBV3-1 and TRBJ1-5; 7 nucleotides line up with TRBD1. Trimming removed 7 bases from V and 4 bases from J; junction bases left unmatched: 10. This CDR3 region has 15 residues. CDR1 is LGHDT, CDR2 YNNKEL, per germline (reference sequence). CDR3 in DNA: TGTGCCAGCACCCCAGGTGGGACAGAAAATCAGCCCCAGCATTTT. Amino acids: CASTPGGTENQPQHF.

This clonotype occurred many times. The chain carries TRBV5-5 and TRBJ2-3; TRBD2 aligns across 9 bases. The CDR3 contains 16 residues. From germline, CDR1 is SGHKS and CDR2 YYEKEE (reference sequence). V shed 1 base, J shed 2 bases, and the junction held 5 bases outside the gene matches. CDR3 DNA: TGTGCCAGCAGCTTGTATATAGCGGGGGACACAGATACGCAGTATTTT. Its translation: CASSLYIAGDTDTQYF.

The chain carries TRBV5-6 and TRBJ2-3, with D possibly being TRBD1 (5 bases). There are 14 residues in the CDR3. In germline, CDR1 is SGHDT, CDR2 YYEEEE. The V end was cut by 5 bases, the J end by 4 bases, with 14 bases between. The DNA of the CDR3 is TGTGCCAGCAGGAAATGGGGCAGCGCAGATACGCAGTATTTT. Translating gives CASRKWGSADTQYF.

This clonotype was seen repeatedly, ten times or more. The rearrangement links TRBV3-1 to TRBJ1-4; 10 bases are shared with TRBD1. CDR3 length: 14 residues. After removal of 8 bases from V and 8 bases from J, the junction contained 8 bases not matched to a gene. Per the germline V gene, CDR1 is LGHDT and CDR2 is YNNKEL (reference sequence). The CDR3, as DNA: TGTGCCAGCGGGGACAGGGGCGATCGGGAAAAACTGTTTTTT. This gives the protein CASGDRGDREKLFF.

At least ten counts were recorded for this clonotype. The CDR3 reads CASNPRDTAVEQFF. CDR3 nucleotides: TGTGCCAGCAACCCTCGGGACACCGCAGTCGAGCAGTTCTTC. The chain couples TRBV12-3 or TRBV12-4 to TRBJ2-1; D perhaps matches TRBD1 (6 bases). Trimming stripped 7 bases from V and 10 bases from J, with 20 bases between. The CDR3 contains 14 residues.

This clonotype appeared a few times. CDR3 coding DNA: TGTGCCAGCAGTGAGATCCTAGCGGGAGGGAGAGATACGCAGTATTTT. Translating it yields CASSEILAGGRDTQYF. The chain couples TRBV6-1 to TRBJ2-3; TRBD2 matches 12 bases. This CDR3 is 16 amino acids long. Germline CDR1 MNHNS, CDR2 SASEGT. The junction had 6 bases not matched to a gene; V was cut back by 3 bases and J by 5 bases.

There are a few counts of this clonotype. V usage is TRBV24-1 and J usage is TRBJ2-6; 12 bases fit TRBD1. Germline CDR1 KGHDR, CDR2 SFDVKD. Trimming took 7 bases from V and 2 from J; bases not matched to a gene: 2. The CDR3 is 16 amino acids. The CDR3 sequence: CATSGTGGPGANVLTF. As DNA, the CDR3 is TGTGCCACCAGCGGGACAGGGGGCCCTGGGGCCAACGTCCTGACTTTC.

At least ten counts were recorded for this clonotype. The chain is built from TRBV3-1 and TRBJ1-1; no reliable D call. The germline gives CDR1 LGHDT, CDR2 YNNKEL (reference sequence). With 1 base removed from V and 7 bases from J, the gap between germline ends came to 4 bases. The CDR3 is 11 amino acids. The CDR3 here is CASSQGYEAFF. In DNA form, the CDR3 reads TGTGCCAGCAGCCAAGGATATGAAGCTTTCTTT.

The chain links TRBV5-4 to TRBJ2-7, with D unclear. CDR3 length equals 13 residues. V shed 0 bases and J shed 5 bases, with 9 bases lying between them. The V gene's germline CDR1 is SGHNT and CDR2 YYREEE (reference sequence). The CDR3 nucleotides are TGTGCCAGCAGCTTGGAGGGCGGTCACGAGCAGTACTTC. The encoded protein is CASSLEGGHEQYF. The full variable domain, with the rest looked up from reference TRBV5-4 and TRBJ2-7, is ETGVTQSPTHLIKTRGQQVTLRCSSQSGHNTVSWYQQALGQGPQFIFQYYREEENGRGNFPPRFSGLQFPNYSSELNVNALELDDSALYLCASSLEGGHEQYFGPGTRLTVT.

CDR3 DNA: TGTGCCAGCAGTGAATTTGGGGGGCGCGGAGTCACTGAAGCTTTCTTT. This gives the protein CASSEFGGRGVTEAFF. J is TRBJ1-1 and V is TRBV25-1, with D possibly being TRBD1 (6 bases). V lost 1 base, J lost 4 bases, and 16 bases lay in between. Germline CDR1 is MGHDK and CDR2 is SYGVNS. The CDR3 loop spans 16 amino acids.

The chain links TRBV4-2 to TRBJ2-7; D possibly uses TRBD1 or TRBD2 (5 bases each). V lost 5 bases and J lost 2, with 19 bases in between. Germline values: CDR1 LGHNA, CDR2 YNFKEQ. CDR3 length equals 16 residues. The DNA for the CDR3 is TGTGCCAGCAGCAGGTCCGGGACCCAAGGGGCCTACGAGCAGTACTTC. Translation gives CASSRSGTQGAYEQYF.